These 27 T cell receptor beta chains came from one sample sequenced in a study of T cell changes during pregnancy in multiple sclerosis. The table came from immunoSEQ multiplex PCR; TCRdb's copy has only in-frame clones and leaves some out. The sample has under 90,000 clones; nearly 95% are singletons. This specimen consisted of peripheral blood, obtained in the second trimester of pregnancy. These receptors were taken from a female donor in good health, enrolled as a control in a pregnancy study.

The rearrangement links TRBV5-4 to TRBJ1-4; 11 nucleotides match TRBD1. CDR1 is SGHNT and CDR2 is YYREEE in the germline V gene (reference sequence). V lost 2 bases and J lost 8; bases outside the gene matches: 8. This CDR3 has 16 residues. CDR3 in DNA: TGTGCCAGCAGCTTCGGACAGGGGGCATCTCTGGAAAAACTGTTTTTT. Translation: CASSFGQGASLEKLFF.

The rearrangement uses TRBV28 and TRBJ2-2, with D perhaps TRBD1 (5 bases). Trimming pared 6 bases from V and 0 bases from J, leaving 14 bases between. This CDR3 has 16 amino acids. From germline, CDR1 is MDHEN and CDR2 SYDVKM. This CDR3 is CASSSGKLSNTGELFF. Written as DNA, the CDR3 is TGTGCCAGCAGCTCAGGGAAACTTTCGAACACCGGGGAGCTGTTTTTT.

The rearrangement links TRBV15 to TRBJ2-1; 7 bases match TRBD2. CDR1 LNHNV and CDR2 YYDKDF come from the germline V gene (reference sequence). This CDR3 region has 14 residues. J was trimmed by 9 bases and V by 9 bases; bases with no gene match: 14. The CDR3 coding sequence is TGTGCCACAGCGGCGGGGCCGGGGGAGGGTGAGCAGTTCTTC. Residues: CATAAGPGEGEQFF.

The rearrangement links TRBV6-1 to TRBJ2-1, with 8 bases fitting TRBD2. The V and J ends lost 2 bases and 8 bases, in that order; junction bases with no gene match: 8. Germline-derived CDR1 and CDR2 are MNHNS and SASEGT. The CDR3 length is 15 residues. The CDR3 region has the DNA TGTGCCAGCAGTGAATACAGCGGGAGTAGTGATGAGCAGTTCTTC. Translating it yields CASSEYSGSSDEQFF.

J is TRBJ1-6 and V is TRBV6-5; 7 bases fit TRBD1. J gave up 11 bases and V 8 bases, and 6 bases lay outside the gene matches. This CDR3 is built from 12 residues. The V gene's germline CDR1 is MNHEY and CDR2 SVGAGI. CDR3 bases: TGTGCCAGCCAGGGGCAGGGGGCACCCCTCCACTTT. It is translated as CASQGQGAPLHF.

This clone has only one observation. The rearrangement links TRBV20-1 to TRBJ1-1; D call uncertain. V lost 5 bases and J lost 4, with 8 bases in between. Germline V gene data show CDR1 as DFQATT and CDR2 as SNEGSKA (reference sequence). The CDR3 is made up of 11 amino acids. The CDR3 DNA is TGCAGTGCTCGGTCGTTCACTGAAGCTTTCTTT. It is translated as CSARSFTEAFF.

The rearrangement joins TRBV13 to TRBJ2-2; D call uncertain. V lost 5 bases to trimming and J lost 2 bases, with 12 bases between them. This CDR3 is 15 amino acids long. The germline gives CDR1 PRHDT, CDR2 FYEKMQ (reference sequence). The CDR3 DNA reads TGTGCCAGCAGCGCCGAAGAGCCAAACACCGGGGAGCTGTTTTTT. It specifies CASSAEEPNTGELFF.

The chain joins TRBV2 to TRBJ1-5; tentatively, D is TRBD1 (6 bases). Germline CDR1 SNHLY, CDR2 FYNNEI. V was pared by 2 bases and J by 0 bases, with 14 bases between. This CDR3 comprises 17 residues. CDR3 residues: CASSERGQTYSNQPQHF. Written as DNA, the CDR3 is TGTGCCAGCAGTGAACGAGGACAGACTTATAGCAATCAGCCCCAGCATTTT.

DNA of the CDR3: TGTGCCAGCAGTTCGGGGGCTAATGAAAAACTGTTTTTT. Encoded protein: CASSSGANEKLFF. V is TRBV25-1 and J is TRBJ1-4, with D tentatively TRBD1 (5 bases). This CDR3 has 13 residues. Germline CDR1 reads MGHDK; CDR2 reads SYGVNS. V was clipped by 5 bases and J by 3 bases, with 7 bases between them.

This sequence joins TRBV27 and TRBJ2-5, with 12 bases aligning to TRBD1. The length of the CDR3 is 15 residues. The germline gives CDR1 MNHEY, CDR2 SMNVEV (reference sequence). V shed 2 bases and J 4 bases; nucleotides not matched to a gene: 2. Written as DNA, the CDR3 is TGTGCCAGCAGTTTAGGGACAGGGGGCGGAGAGACCCAGTACTTC. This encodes CASSLGTGGGETQYF.

The CDR3 here is CASSAGTLRKDGGYQETQYF. As DNA, the CDR3 is TGTGCCAGCAGTGCCGGGACACTTAGGAAGGACGGAGGATACCAAGAGACCCAGTACTTC. The V call is TRBV27, the J call TRBJ2-5, with a tentative D call TRBD1 (6 bases). Germline V gene lookup returns CDR1 MNHEY and CDR2 SMNVEV (reference sequence). The CDR3 totals 20 residues. The V gene lost 5 bases and the J gene lost 0 bases, with 28 bases spanning the gap.

CDR3 loop: CASSFRQLQTDTQYF. In DNA, the CDR3 is TGTGCCAGCAGCTTTCGACAGCTTCAGACAGATACGCAGTATTTT. V gene TRBV11-2 combines with J gene TRBJ2-3; TRBD1 is a possible D gene (5 bases). This CDR3 contains 15 residues. V gave up 3 bases and J gave up 3 bases, with 13 bases separating them. Germline V CDR1 and CDR2: SGHAT, FQNNGV. Supplemented by reference TRBV11-2 and TRBJ2-3, the full variable domain reads EAGVAQSPRYKIIEKRQSVAFWCNPISGHATLYWYQQILGQGPKLLIQFQNNGVVDDSQLPKDRFSAERLKGVDSTLKIQPAKLEDSAVYLCASSFRQLQTDTQYFGPGTRLTVL.

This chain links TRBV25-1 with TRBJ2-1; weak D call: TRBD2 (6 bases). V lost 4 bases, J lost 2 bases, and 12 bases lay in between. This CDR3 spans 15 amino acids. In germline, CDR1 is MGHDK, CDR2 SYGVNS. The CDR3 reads CASSVAAGTYNEQFF. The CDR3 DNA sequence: TGTGCCAGCAGTGTGGCAGCGGGTACCTACAATGAGCAGTTCTTC.

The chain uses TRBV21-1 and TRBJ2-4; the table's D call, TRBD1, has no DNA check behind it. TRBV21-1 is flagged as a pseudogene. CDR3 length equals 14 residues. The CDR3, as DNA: TGTGCCAGCAGCAGCAGGGGAGCCAAAAACATTCAGTACTTC. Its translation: CASSSRGAKNIQYF.

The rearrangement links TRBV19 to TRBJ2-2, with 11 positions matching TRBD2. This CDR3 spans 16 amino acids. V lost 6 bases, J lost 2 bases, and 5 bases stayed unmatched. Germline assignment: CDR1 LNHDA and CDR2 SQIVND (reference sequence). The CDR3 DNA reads TGTGCCAGTAGATTACTAGCGGGAGAAAACACCGGGGAGCTGTTTTTT. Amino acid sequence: CASRLLAGENTGELFF.

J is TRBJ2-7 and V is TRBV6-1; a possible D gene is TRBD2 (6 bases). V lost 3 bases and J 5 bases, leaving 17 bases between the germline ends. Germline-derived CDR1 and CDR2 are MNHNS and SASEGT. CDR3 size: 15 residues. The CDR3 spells CASSDGGAGKDEQYF. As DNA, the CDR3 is TGTGCCAGCAGTGACGGTGGGGCGGGGAAGGACGAGCAGTACTTC.

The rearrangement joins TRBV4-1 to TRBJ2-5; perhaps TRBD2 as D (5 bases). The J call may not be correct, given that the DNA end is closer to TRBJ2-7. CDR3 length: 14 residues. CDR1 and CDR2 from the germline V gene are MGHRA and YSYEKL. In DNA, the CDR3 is TGCGCCAGCAGCCAAGGGGAGTTTAACTACGAGCAGTACTTC. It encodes CASSQGEFNYEQYF.

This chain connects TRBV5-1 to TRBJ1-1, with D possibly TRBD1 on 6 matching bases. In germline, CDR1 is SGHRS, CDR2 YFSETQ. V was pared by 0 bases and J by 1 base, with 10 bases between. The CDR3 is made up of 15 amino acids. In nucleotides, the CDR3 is TGCGCCAGCAGCTTGGAGGTGACAGGGAACACTGAAGCTTTCTTT. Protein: CASSLEVTGNTEAFF.

The chain's CDR3 is CASRLGLAESTDTQYF. The CDR3 region has the DNA TGTGCCAGCAGGCTAGGACTAGCGGAGAGCACAGATACGCAGTATTTT. J is TRBJ2-3 and V is TRBV7-2, with TRBD2 matching 10 bases. J lost 0 bases, V lost 6 bases, and 6 bases had no gene match. From germline, CDR1 is SGHTA and CDR2 FQGNSA. CDR3 length: 16 amino acids.

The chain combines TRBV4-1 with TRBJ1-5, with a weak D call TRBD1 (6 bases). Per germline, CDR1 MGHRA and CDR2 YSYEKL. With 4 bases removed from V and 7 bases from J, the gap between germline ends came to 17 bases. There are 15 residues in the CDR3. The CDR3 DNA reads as TGCGCCAGCAGCCTGCGAGCACAGGGAGACCAGCCCCAGCATTTT. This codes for CASSLRAQGDQPQHF.

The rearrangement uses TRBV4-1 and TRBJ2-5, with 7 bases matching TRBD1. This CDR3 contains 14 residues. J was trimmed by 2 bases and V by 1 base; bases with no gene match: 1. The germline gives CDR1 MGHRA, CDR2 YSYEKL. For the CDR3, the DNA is TGCGCCAGCAGCCAAGGGGACAGTCAAGAGACCCAGTACTTC. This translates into CASSQGDSQETQYF.

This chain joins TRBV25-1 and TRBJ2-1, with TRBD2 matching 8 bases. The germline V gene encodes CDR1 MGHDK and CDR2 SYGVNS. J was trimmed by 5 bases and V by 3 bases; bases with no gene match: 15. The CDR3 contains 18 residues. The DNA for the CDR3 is TGTGCCAGCAGTGATCCCCCGGGTGATAGCGGGACCAACAATGAGCAGTTCTTC. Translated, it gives CASSDPPGDSGTNNEQFF.

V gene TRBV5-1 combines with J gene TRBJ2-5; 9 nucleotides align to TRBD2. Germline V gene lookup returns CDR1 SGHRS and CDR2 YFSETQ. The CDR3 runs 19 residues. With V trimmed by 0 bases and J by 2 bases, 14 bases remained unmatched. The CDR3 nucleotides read TGCGCCAGCAGCTTGGGTAGTTCGGCGGGAGGGCGGCGGCAAGAGACCCAGTACTTC. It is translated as CASSLGSSAGGRRQETQYF.

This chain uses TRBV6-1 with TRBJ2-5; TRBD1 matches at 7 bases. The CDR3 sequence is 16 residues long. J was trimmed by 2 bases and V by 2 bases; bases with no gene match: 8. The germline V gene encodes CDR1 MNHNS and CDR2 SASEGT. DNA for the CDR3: TGTGCCAGCAGTGAACTTGAGGGGACAGCACAAGAGACCCAGTACTTC. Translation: CASSELEGTAQETQYF.

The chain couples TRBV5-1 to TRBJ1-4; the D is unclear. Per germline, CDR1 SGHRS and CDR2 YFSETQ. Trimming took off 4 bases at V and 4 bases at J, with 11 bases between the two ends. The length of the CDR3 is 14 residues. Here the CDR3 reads CASSIMGINEKLFF. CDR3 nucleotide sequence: TGCGCCAGCAGCATAATGGGCATTAATGAAAAACTGTTTTTT.

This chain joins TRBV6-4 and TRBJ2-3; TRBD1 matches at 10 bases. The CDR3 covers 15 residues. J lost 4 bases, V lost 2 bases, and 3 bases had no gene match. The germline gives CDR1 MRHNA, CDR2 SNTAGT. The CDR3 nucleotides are TGTGCCAGCAGTGACGCCGGGACAGGGGCAGATACGCAGTATTTT. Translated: CASSDAGTGADTQYF.

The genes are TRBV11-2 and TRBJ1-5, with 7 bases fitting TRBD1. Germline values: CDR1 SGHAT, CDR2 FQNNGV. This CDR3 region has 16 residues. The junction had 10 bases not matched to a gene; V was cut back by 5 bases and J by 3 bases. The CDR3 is CASSPQGQLNNQPQHF. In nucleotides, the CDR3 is TGTGCCAGCAGCCCCCAGGGACAGTTAAACAATCAGCCCCAGCATTTT. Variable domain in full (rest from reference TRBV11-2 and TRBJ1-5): EAGVAQSPRYKIIEKRQSVAFWCNPISGHATLYWYQQILGQGPKLLIQFQNNGVVDDSQLPKDRFSAERLKGVDSTLKIQPAKLEDSAVYLCASSPQGQLNNQPQHFGDGTRLSIL.